The clone carrying this T cell receptor beta chain was seen a single time. Its antigen is unknown. Clones were sequenced by immunoSEQ multiplex PCR, and TCRdb holds only the in-frame ones, with some missing. The sample holds 150,000 to 200,000 clones, approximately 94% seen once. CDR3 size: 13 residues. CDR1 is MNHEY, CDR2 SVGAGI, per germline. V was trimmed by 6 bases and J by 7 bases, leaving 15 bases between them. This sample was taken from a study of T cell responses to AZD1222 COVID-19 vaccine. Study observations and caveats: The study reported that nearly half of spike-specific TCRs target unmutated variant regions.

The receptor's source is an adult in good health. The chain is built from TRBV6-5 and TRBJ2-5, with no clear D. Sample: peripheral blood, taken on day 0 of AZD1222 vaccination. Here the CDR3 DNA reads TGTGCCAGCAGCCCCCGCAGACCGGGGACCCAGTACTTC. Translating gives CASSPRRPGTQYF.